This T cell receptor beta chain was profiled in a study of shared clonotypes between healthy human individuals. Across the study: Aged 18 to 49, the donors were a couple of women and three men.

Sequencing used immunoSEQ multiplex PCR; TCRdb keeps in-frame clones, though not all of them. The sample contains 2 million to 2.5 million clones, 90% to 97% of which appear only once. The sample consisted of naive CD4+ T cells sorted from blood. Described subset: CD45RA+ positively selected. The TCR originated in a man younger than 35 in good health.

The CDR3 protein is CASRATAGLNTEAFF. The CDR3, as DNA: TGTGCCAGCAGGGCGACGGCAGGGTTGAACACTGAAGCTTTCTTT. This chain uses TRBV6-4 with TRBJ1-1; TRBD1 might be the D (5 bases). V lost 6 bases, J lost 0 bases, and 14 bases lay in between. The V gene's germline CDR1 is MRHNA and CDR2 SNTAGT. The CDR3 covers 15 residues.